This T cell receptor (beta chain) is from a study of blood T cell repertoires in COVID-19. Across the whole study: Collection of acute and convalescent COVID-19 samples took place in the United States, Italy and Spain.

The CDR3 consists of 17 residues. The germline V gene has CDR1 SGHVS and CDR2 FNYEAQ. Germline trimming cut 5 bases from V and 1 base from J; bases unmatched to any gene: 10. In the study's own analysis: Amplification from reference gene primers served as the basis for estimated nucleated cell counts. The method was immunoSEQ multiplex PCR; TCRdb's version includes in-frame clones alone and lacks a portion of them. That table is the source of V, J and clone size, and D and trimming were worked out from the DNA. The sample lists roughly 61,000 clones, about nine tenths occurring once. The TCR originated in a man aged 55 to 69 with acute or convalescent COVID-19. The chain recombines TRBV7-6 with TRBJ1-2, with TRBD1 identical over 10 bases. Sequences were obtained from peripheral blood. CDR3 nucleotides: TGTGCCAGCAGCGATCGGGACAGGGGAAATCGTAACTATGGCTACACCTTC. Translated, it gives CASSDRDRGNRNYGYTF.